The 8 T cell receptor beta chains below all came from one sample that was sequenced in a study of blood T cell repertoires in COVID-19. Profiling relied on immunoSEQ multiplex PCR, and the TCRdb table lists in-frame clones only, not all of them. The data show around 230,000 clones, with 82% seen just once and approximately 13% held by the top ten. Material: peripheral blood. All receptors derive from an older woman with active or convalescent COVID-19.

The chain carries TRBV5-6 and TRBJ2-3, with D unclear. V was trimmed by 3 bases and J by 3 bases, leaving 11 bases between them. There are 14 residues in the CDR3. CDR1 and CDR2 (germline): SGHDT, YYEEEE. The CDR3 here is CASSSRGRTDTQYF. CDR3 nucleotides: TGTGCCAGCAGCTCTCGAGGCCGAACAGATACGCAGTATTTT.

The chain is built from TRBV9 and TRBJ2-7, with TRBD1 matching 8 bases. Germline trimming cut 0 bases from V and 4 bases from J; bases unmatched to any gene: 6. The length of the CDR3 is 15 residues. Per the germline V gene, CDR1 is SGDLS and CDR2 is YYNGEE. The CDR3 loop reads CASSVGTGTGYEQYF. The DNA of the CDR3 is TGTGCCAGCAGCGTAGGCACCGGGACAGGATACGAGCAGTACTTC.

This clone has only one observation. This sequence joins TRBV9 and TRBJ1-1, with D maybe TRBD1 (5 bases). The CDR3 is made up of 13 amino acids. Germline V gene sequence: CDR1 SGDLS, CDR2 YYNGEE. The ends were cut back, 2 bases at V and 7 bases at J, with 12 bases in the middle. As DNA, the CDR3 is TGTGCCAGCAGCGTCGTACCAGGGCGTGAAGCTTTCTTT. As protein: CASSVVPGREAFF.

This rearrangement joins TRBV27 to TRBJ1-1; 11 positions agree with TRBD1. CDR1 is MNHEY, CDR2 SMNVEV, per germline (reference sequence). After removal of 5 bases from V and 12 bases from J, the junction contained 17 bases not matched to a gene. The CDR3 covers 16 residues. The CDR3 spells CASSNTITGTGGETFF. The CDR3 nucleotides read TGTGCCAGCAGTAATACCATTACCGGGACAGGGGGGGAGACTTTCTTT.

This sequence joins TRBV9 and TRBJ2-3; 8 positions match TRBD2. Germline V CDR1 and CDR2: SGDLS, YYNGEE. There are 16 residues in the CDR3. Losses at the gene ends were 0 bases for V and 9 bases for J; bases not matched to a gene: 12. CDR3 coding DNA: TGTGCCAGCAGCGTAGGAGGAGAGGGGACTAGGAGGACGCAGTATTTT. It codes for CASSVGGEGTRRTQYF.

CDR3 in DNA: TGTGCCAGTAGTCTCCGGACAGGAGCTGATGAAGCTTTCTTT. It encodes CASSLRTGADEAFF. This chain links TRBV19 with TRBJ1-1, with 7 nucleotides matching TRBD1. The CDR3 runs to 14 residues. Germline assignment: CDR1 LNHDA and CDR2 SQIVND (reference sequence). The junction had 10 bases not matched to a gene; V was cut back by 5 bases and J by 7 bases. The full variable domain, in which reference TRBV19 and TRBJ1-1 provide the parts outside the CDR3, is DGGITQSPKYLFRKEGQNVTLSCEQNLNHDAMYWYRQDPGQGLRLIYYSQIVNDFQKGDIAEGYSVSREKKESFPLTVTSAQKNPTAFYLCASSLRTGADEAFFGQGTRLTVV.

This clone has at least ten counts. The chain employs TRBV5-1 and TRBJ1-1, with 8 bases identical to TRBD1. The trim removed 3 bases at V and 0 bases at J, leaving 10 bases unmatched. The CDR3 length is 17 residues. Looked up from germline, CDR1 is SGHRS and CDR2 is YFSETQ. The CDR3: CASSSRAQGELNTEAFF. CDR3 nucleotides: TGCGCCAGCAGCTCCCGGGCACAGGGGGAGCTGAACACTGAAGCTTTCTTT.

This clone has only one observation. CDR3 bases: TGTGCCAGCAGCTTAGGGGCGTGGCAGTCCTACGAGCAGTACTTC. Its protein product is CASSLGAWQSYEQYF. J is TRBJ2-7 and V is TRBV7-2; D not resolved. CDR3 length: 15 amino acids. Germline V gene data show CDR1 as SGHTA and CDR2 as FQGNSA. The ends were cut back, 1 base at V and 1 base at J, with 11 bases in the middle. Full variable domain (outside the CDR3, taken from reference TRBV7-2 and TRBJ2-7): GAGVSQSPSNKVTEKGKDVELRCDPISGHTALYWYRQSLGQGLEFLIYFQGNSAPDKSGLPSDRFSAERTGGSVSTLTIQRTQQEDSAVYLCASSLGAWQSYEQYFGPGTRLTVT.